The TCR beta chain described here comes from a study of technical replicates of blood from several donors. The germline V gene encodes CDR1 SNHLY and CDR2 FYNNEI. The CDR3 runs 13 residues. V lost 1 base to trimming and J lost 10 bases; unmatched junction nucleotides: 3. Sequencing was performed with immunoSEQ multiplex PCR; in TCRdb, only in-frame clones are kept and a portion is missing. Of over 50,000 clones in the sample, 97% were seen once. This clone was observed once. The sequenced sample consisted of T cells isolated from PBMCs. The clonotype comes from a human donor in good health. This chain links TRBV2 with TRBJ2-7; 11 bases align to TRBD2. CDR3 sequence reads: CASSEGLAGNQYF. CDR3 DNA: TGTGCCAGCAGTGAAGGACTAGCGGGGAACCAGTACTTC.